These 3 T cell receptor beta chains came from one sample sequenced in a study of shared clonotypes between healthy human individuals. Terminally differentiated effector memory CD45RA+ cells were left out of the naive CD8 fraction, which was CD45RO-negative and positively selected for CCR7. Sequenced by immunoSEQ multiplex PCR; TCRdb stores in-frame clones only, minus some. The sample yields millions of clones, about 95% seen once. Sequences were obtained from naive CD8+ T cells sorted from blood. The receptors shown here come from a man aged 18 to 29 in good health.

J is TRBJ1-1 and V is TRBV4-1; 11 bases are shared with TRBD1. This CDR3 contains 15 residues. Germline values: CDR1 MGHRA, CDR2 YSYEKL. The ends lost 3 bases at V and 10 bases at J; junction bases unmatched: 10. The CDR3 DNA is TGCGCCAGCAGCCAGGAAGGGACAGGGGGTATTCGAGCTTTCTTT. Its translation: CASSQEGTGGIRAFF.

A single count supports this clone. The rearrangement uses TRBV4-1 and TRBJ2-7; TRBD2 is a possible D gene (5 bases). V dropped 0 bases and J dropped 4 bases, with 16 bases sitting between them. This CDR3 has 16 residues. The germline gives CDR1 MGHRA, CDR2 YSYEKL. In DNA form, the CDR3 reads TGCGCCAGCAGCCAAGATGTTTGGGGAGTAAAATACGAGCAGTACTTC. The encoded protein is CASSQDVWGVKYEQYF.

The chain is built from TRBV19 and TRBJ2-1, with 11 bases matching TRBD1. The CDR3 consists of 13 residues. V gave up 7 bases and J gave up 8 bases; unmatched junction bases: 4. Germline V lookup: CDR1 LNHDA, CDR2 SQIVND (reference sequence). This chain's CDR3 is CASKGQGEHEQFF. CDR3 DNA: TGTGCCAGTAAGGGACAGGGGGAACATGAGCAGTTCTTC. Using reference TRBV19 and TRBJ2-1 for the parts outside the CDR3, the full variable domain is DGGITQSPKYLFRKEGQNVTLSCEQNLNHDAMYWYRQDPGQGLRLIYYSQIVNDFQKGDIAEGYSVSREKKESFPLTVTSAQKNPTAFYLCASKGQGEHEQFFGPGTRLTVL.